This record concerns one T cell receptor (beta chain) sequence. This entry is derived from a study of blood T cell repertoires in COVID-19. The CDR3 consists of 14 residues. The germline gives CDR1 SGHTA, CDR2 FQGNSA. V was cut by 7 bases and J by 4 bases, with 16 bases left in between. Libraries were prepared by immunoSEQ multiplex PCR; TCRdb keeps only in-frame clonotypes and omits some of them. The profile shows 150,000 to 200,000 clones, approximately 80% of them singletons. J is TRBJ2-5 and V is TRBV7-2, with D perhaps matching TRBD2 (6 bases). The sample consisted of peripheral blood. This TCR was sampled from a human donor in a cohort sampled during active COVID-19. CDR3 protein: CASTLIAGTETQYF. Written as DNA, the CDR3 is TGTGCCAGCACTCTAATTGCGGGGACAGAGACCCAGTACTTC.